This T cell receptor beta chain was recorded in a study of Ad26.COV2.S vaccination and SARS-CoV-2 variants. The study, taken as a whole, reports: Among vaccine recipients, spike-specific TCR breadth exceeded that of placebo recipients.

Points on this clone: The antigen is not known.

Profiled with immunoSEQ multiplex PCR; TCRdb holds only in-frame clones, not every one. The data show fewer than 900,000 clones, 80% to 90% seen once. Deletions cut 3 bases from V and 6 bases from J, with 14 bases between. Looked up from germline, CDR1 is MNHEY and CDR2 is SMNVEV (reference sequence). The CDR3 sequence is 14 residues long. The treatment denotes: some 19 received Ad26.COV2.S at low or high dose, single or two shots; about 5 received placebo; per-sample allocation not given. The investigators took samples on day 63 after the first vaccine or placebo injection. The source is a person aged 18-60 years who received the Ad26.COV2.S COVID-19 vaccine or a placebo. Sample: peripheral blood, taken in a trial of Ad26.COV2.S vaccine versus placebo. The rearrangement uses TRBV27 and TRBJ1-1; D may be TRBD1 (6 bases). CDR3 amino acids: CASSLAGDRPEAFF. In DNA form, the CDR3 reads TGTGCCAGCAGTTTGGCCGGAGACAGGCCTGAAGCTTTCTTT.